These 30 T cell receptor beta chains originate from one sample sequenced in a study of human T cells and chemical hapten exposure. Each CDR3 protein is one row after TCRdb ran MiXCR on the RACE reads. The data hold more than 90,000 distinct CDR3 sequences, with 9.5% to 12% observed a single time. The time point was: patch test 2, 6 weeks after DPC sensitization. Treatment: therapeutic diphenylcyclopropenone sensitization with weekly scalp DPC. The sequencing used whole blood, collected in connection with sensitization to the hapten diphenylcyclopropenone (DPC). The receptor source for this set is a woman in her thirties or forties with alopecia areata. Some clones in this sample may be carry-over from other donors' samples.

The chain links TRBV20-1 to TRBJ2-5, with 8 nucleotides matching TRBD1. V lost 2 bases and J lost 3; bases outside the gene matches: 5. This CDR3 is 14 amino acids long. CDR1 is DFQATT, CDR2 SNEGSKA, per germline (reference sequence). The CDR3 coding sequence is TGCAGTGCTAGACCCGGACAGGGAAAAGAGACCCAGTACTTC. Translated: CSARPGQGKETQYF.

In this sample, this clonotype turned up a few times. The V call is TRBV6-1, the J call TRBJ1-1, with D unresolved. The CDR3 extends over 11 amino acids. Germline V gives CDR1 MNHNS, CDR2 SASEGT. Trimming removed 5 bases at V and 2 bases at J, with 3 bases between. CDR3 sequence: CASSRNTEAFF. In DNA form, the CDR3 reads TGTGCCAGCAGTCGTAACACTGAAGCTTTCTTT.

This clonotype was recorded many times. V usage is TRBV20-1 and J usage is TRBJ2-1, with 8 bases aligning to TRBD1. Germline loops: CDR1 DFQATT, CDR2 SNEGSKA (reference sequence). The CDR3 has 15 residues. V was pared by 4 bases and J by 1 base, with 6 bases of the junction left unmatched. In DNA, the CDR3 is TGCAGTGCTACCCAGGGGGCGGTATCCTACAATGAGCAGTTCTTC. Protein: CSATQGAVSYNEQFF.

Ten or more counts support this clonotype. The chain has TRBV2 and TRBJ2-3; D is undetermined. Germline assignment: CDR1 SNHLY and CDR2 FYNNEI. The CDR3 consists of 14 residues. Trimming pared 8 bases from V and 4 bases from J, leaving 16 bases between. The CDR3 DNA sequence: TGTGCCAGCCTGGGCCCACCGTCCGCAGATACGCAGTATTTT. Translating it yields CASLGPPSADTQYF.

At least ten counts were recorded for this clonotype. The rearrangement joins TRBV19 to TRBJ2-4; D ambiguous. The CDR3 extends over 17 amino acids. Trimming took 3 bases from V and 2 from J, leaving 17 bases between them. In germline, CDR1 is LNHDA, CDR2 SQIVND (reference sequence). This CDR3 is CASSISRIRRSKNIQYF. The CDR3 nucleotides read TGTGCCAGTAGTATTTCAAGGATTAGGCGCTCCAAAAACATTCAGTACTTC.

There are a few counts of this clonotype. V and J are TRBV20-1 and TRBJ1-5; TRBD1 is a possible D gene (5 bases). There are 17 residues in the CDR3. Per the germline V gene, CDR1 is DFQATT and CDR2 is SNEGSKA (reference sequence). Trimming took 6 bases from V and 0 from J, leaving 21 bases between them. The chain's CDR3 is CSAQEPRDGYSNQPQHF. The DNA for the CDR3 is TGCAGTGCCCAAGAACCCCGGGACGGGTATAGCAATCAGCCCCAGCATTTT.

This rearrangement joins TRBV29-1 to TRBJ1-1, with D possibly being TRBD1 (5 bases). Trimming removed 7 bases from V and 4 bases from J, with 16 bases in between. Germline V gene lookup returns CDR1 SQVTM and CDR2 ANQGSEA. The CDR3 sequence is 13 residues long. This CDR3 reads CSGGALRSTEAFF. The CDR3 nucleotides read TGCAGCGGAGGGGCTCTTCGTAGCACTGAAGCTTTCTTT.

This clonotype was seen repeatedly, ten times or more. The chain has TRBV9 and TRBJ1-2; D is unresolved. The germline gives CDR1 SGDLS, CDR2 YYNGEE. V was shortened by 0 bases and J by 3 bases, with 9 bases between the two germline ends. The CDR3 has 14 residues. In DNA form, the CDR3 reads TGTGCCAGCAGCGTAGGAAAAGGATACTATGGCTACACCTTC. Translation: CASSVGKGYYGYTF.

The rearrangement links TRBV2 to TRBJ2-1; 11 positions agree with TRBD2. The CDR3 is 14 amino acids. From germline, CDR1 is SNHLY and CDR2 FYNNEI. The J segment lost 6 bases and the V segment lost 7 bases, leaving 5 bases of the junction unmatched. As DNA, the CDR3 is TGTGCCAGCACCCGACTAGCGGGACCCAATGAGCAGTTCTTC. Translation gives CASTRLAGPNEQFF.

This CDR3 reads CASSLNRDSYNEQFF. The CDR3 DNA reads as TGTGCCAGCAGCTTAAATCGGGACTCCTACAATGAGCAGTTCTTC. The gene calls are TRBV7-7 and TRBJ2-1, with TRBD2 as a possible D gene (5 bases). Germline V gene data show CDR1 as SSHAT and CDR2 as FNYEAQ (reference sequence). V was shortened by 2 bases and J by 0 bases, with 8 bases between the two germline ends. This CDR3 has 15 amino acids.

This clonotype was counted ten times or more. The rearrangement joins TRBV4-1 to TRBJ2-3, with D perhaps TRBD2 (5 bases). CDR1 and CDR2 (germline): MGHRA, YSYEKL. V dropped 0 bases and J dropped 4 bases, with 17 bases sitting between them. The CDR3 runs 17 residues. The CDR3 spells CASSQEKGSVGADTQYF. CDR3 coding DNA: TGCGCCAGCAGCCAAGAGAAAGGGAGCGTCGGGGCAGATACGCAGTATTTT.

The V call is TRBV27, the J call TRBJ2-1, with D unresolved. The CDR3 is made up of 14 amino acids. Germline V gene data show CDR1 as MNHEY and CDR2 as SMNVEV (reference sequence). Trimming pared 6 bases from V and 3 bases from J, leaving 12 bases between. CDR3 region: CASSLSAGYNEQFF. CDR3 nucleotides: TGTGCCAGCAGCCTATCGGCAGGCTACAATGAGCAGTTCTTC.

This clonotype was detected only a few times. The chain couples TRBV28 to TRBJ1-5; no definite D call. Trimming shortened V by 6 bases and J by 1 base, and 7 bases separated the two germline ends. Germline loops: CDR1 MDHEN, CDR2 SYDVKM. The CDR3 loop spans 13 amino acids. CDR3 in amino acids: CASRSDSNQPQHF. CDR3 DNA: TGTGCCAGCAGGTCCGACAGCAATCAGCCCCAGCATTTT.

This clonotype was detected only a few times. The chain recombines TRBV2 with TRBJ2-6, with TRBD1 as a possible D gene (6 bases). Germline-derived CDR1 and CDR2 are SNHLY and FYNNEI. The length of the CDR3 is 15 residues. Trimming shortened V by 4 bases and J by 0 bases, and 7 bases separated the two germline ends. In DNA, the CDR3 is TGTGCCAGCAGTGTCAGGGGCTCTGGGGCCAACGTCCTGACTTTC. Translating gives CASSVRGSGANVLTF. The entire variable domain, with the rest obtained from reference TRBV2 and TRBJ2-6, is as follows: EPEVTQTPSHQVTQMGQEVILRCVPISNHLYFYWYRQILGQKVEFLVSFYNNEISEKSEIFDDQFSVERPDGSNFTLKIRSTKLEDSAMYFCASSVRGSGANVLTFGAGSRLTVL.

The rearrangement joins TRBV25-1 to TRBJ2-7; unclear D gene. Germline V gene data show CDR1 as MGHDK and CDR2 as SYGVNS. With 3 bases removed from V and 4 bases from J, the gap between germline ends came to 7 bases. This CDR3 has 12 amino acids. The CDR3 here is CASSDIPYEQYF. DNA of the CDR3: TGTGCCAGCAGTGATATACCTTACGAGCAGTACTTC.

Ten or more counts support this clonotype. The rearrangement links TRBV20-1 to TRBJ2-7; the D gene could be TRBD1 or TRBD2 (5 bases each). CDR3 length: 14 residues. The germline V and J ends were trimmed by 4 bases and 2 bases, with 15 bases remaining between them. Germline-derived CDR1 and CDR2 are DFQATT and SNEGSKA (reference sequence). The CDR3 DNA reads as TGCAGTGCTACGGGACGAGACTCGGCCTACGAGCAGTACTTC. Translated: CSATGRDSAYEQYF.

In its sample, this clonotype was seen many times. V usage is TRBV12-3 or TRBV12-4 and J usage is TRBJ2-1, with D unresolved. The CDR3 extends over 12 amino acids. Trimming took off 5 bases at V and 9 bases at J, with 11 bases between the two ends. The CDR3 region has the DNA TGTGCCAGCAGTCTGACGTTCTCTGAGCAGTTCTTC. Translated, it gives CASSLTFSEQFF.

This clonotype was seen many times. The chain's CDR3 is CASSDTGVHGYTF. In nucleotides, the CDR3 is TGTGCCAGCAGTGATACAGGGGTGCATGGCTACACCTTC. This sequence joins TRBV6-2 or TRBV6-3 and TRBJ1-2; the match to TRBD1 covers 7 bases. CDR3 length: 13 amino acids. V trimming: 5 bases; J trimming: 6 bases; junction bases outside the gene matches: 6. Per the germline V gene, CDR1 is MNHEY and CDR2 is SVGEGT.

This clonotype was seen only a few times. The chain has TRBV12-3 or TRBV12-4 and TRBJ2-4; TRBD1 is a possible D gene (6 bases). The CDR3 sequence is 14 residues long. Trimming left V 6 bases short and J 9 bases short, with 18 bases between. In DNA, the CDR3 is TGTGCCAGCAGCCGTACAGGGTTGAGGGGCATTCAGTACTTC. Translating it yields CASSRTGLRGIQYF.

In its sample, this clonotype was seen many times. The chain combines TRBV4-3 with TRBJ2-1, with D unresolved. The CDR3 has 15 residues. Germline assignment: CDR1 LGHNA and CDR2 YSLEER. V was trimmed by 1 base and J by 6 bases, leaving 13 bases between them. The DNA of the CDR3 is TGCGCCAGCAGCCAAGGTTGGGCCATTTCCAATGAGCAGTTCTTC. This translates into CASSQGWAISNEQFF.

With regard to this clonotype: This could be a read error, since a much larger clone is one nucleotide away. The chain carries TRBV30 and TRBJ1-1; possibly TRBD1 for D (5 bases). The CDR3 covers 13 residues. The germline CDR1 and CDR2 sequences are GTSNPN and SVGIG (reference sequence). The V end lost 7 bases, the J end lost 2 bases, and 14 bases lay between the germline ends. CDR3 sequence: CALSSDSNTEAFF. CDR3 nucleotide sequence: TGTGCCTTGTCCAGCGACAGTAACACTGAAGCTTTCTTT.

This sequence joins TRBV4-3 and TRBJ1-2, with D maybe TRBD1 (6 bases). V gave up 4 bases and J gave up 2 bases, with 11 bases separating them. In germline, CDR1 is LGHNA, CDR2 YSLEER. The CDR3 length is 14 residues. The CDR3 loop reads CASSRITGNYGYTF. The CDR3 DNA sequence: TGCGCCAGCAGCCGCATAACAGGGAACTATGGCTACACCTTC.

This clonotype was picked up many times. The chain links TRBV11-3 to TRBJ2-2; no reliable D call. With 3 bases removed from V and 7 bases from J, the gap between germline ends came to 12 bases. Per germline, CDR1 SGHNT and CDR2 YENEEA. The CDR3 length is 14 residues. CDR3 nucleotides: TGTGCCAGCAGCTTCGAGTCCCTTGGCGGGGAGCTGTTTTTT. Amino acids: CASSFESLGGELFF.

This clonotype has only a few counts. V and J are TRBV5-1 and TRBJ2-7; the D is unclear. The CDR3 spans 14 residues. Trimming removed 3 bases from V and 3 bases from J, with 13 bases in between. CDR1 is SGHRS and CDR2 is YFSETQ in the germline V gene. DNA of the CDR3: TGCGCCAGCAGCTCATCTCCCCCACTCTACGAGCAGTACTTC. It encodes CASSSSPPLYEQYF.

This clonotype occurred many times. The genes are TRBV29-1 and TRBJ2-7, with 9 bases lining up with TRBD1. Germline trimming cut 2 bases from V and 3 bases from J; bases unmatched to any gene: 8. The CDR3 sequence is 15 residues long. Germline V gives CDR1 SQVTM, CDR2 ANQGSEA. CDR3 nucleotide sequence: TGCAGCGTTGAATTCGGGGACAGGGCGGGCTACGAGCAGTACTTC. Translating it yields CSVEFGDRAGYEQYF.

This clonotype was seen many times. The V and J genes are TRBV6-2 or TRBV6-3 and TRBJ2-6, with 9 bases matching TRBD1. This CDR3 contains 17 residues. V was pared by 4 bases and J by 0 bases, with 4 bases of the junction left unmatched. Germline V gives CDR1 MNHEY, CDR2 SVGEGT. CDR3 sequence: CASSSGQGGSGANVLTF. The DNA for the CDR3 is TGTGCCAGCAGTTCGGGACAGGGAGGCTCTGGGGCCAACGTCCTGACTTTC.

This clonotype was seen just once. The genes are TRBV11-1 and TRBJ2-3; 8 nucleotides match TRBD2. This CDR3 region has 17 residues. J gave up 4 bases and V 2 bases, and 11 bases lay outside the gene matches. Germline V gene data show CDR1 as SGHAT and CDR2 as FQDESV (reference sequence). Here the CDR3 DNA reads TGTGCCAGCAGCTTACACCCCGGCGGGAGGAGGTCAGATACGCAGTATTTT. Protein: CASSLHPGGRRSDTQYF.

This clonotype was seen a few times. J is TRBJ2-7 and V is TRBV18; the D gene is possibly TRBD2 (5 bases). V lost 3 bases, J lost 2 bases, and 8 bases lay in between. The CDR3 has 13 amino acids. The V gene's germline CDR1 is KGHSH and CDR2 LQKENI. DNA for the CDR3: TGTGCCAGCTCACCCGCCGGGACCTACGAGCAGTACTTC. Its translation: CASSPAGTYEQYF.

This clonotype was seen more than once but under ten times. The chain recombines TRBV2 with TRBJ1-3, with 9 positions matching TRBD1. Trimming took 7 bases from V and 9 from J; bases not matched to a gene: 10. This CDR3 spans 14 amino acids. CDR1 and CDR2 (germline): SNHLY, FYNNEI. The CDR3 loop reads CASNRDRVLGTIYF. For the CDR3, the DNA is TGTGCCAGCAACCGGGACAGGGTCTTGGGCACCATATATTTT.

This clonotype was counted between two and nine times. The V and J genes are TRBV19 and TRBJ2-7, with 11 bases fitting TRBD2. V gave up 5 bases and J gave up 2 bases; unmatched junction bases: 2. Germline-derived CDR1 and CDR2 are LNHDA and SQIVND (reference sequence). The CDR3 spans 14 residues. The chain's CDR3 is CASSASGRTYEQYF. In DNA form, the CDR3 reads TGTGCCAGTAGTGCTAGCGGGAGGACCTACGAGCAGTACTTC.